This TCR beta chain was sequenced for a study of regulatory T cells in long-lasting Graves disease (dated by TCRdb to the early 2020s). Study-wide context: Antithyroid drugs had been taken for less than 3 months by newly diagnosed Graves' disease patients. A total of 33 samples were covered by TCR sequencing, comprising around 13 persistent and around 20 newly diagnosed Graves' disease patients. The study was conducted in China and was registered as a clinical trial. Peripheral blood TCR sequencing and RNA sequencing compared persistent Graves' disease patients with newly diagnosed Graves' disease patients. General study outcomes and caveats: TRBV28, TRBJ1-2 and TRBJ2-5 were preferentially used in persistent disease, while TRBV20-1 and TRBJ2-1 were favored in newly diagnosed disease. Persistent Graves' disease patients showed lower TCR Shannon entropy and fewer highly expanded clones than newly diagnosed patients, suggesting clonal expansion. Sequencing and analysis were restricted to the TCR beta chain. The study examined only peripheral blood because the primary lesion, thyroid tissue, could not be accessed. Patients with persistent disease shared more public clonotypes (around 2,500) than newly diagnosed patients did (roughly 970). The small sample size was acknowledged by the authors as a limitation that may reduce accuracy.

Library preparation employed multiplex PCR. TCRdb records Illumina HiSeq 4000 as the sequencer. TCR beta libraries were built with iRepertoire HTBI primers and Arm-PCR amplification of CDR3 regions. PCR products were gel purified before sequencing. The paper's processing steps were these. Gene usage analysis of CDR3 amino acid clonotypes relied on the approximately 68 TRBV and 15 or so TRBJ segments identified across samples. Filtered high-quality paired reads were merged into contigs using COPE and FqMerger. Contigs were aligned with BLAST to IMGT TRBV, TRBD and TRBJ reference genes, and CDR3 was defined per IMGT. Clonotypes above 0.1% frequency were classified as highly expanded clones. Shannon entropy served as the measure of repertoire diversity, while the Gini coefficient captured V-J evenness. Clonotypes shared by more than one individual were considered public. Using fastp at Q25 and MiXCR, TCRdb reprocessed the public reads and kept productive beta chains. Rows are combined by CDR3 protein, so each entry shows the most common genes and DNA. The V and J calls follow TCRdb's processing rather than the paper's. This sample is represented by 350,000 to 500,000 distinct CDR3 sequences; 16% of them were singletons. Under 30% of the sample lies in the top ten.

The sample's time point label, in plain terms: newly diagnosed GD, antithyroid drugs for less than 3 months. RNA was extracted from PBMCs in TRIzol for both TCR sequencing and RNA sequencing. The diagnosis of Graves' disease followed American Thyroid Association guidelines. The patients came from an endocrinology department in Xi'an, China. Each patient gave 9 to 10 milliliters of peripheral blood, collected in an EDTA anticoagulant tube. Ficoll Paque Plus density gradient separation was used to isolate PBMCs, and no further T cell sorting was performed. RNA quality was checked with an Agilent 2100 Bioanalyzer and agarose gel, and concentration with a NanoDrop 2000. The CDR3 has 14 amino acids, counting the end cysteine and phenylalanine. Just the 42-base CDR3 DNA is kept, in frame starting at base 1. Sequences SNHLY (CDR1) and FYNNEI (CDR2) are obtained from the germline V gene. V lost 6 bases and J lost 1 base; the stretch between them is 12 bases long.

This clonotype was found a few times. What this receptor recognizes is not known. No much larger clone exists at a distance of one base, and base qualities are not known. The same data also contributed to another study, on T cells in Graves' hyperthyroidism and ophthalmopathy. The second study's authors report: Graves' hyperthyroidism was defined as stable when no progression to ophthalmopathy occurred over 18 months of follow-up. The hyperthyroidism patients were between 18 and 65 years old and newly diagnosed, with a disease duration of less than 2 months. Exclusion was applied to patients with uncontrolled infections, other autoimmune diseases, pregnancy or lactation. Clinical symptoms, serum thyroxine and TRAb, thyroid ultrasound, and orbital computed tomography formed the basis for the diagnoses. The first round of RT-PCR for the TCR CDR3 was performed with the HTBI primer set and the Qiagen OneStep RT-PCR kit. Blood samples also contained most of the expanded thyroid clonotypes (frequency above 0.001), which suggests that blood repertoires may reflect thyroid immune responses. In cross-validation, a model built on a 13 V-J signature told ophthalmopathy apart from stable hyperthyroidism with roughly 87% sensitivity and approximately 81% specificity, and in testing the same model reached 80%/75%. In validation, the model predicted progression to ophthalmopathy a median of approximately 6.3 months before onset, with about 67% sensitivity and about 72% specificity. To identify TCR V-J signatures that set the groups apart, the researchers used a discovery cohort of more than 95 patients, made up of under 45 with Graves' ophthalmopathy and around 58 with stable Graves' hyperthyroidism. Whether ophthalmopathy could be predicted prospectively was tested in an independent validation cohort made up of roughly 19 hyperthyroidism patients plus 17 patients who later progressed to ophthalmopathy. The approximately 90 discovery patients were randomly split 7:3 into training and test sets. In several Graves' hyperthyroidism patients, the study also compared T-cell repertoires from thyroid tissue with T-cell repertoires from blood. After sampling, hyperthyroidism patients received methimazole starting at 30 mg daily, and ophthalmopathy patients received high-dose intravenous methylprednisolone. A second multiplex PCR round built the libraries, followed by size selection and purification. The libraries were sequenced on an Illumina HiSeq2000 using paired-end 100 bp reads. SOAPnuke was used to process the raw data, removing reads that contained adapters or uncalled bases, had a mean Phred below 15, or lacked an exact match to the constant primer or identifier. COPE v1.2.5 was used to merge the high-quality paired reads, and each unique nucleotide sequence was defined as a clonotype. Clonotypes were aligned to IMGT TRBV, TRBD and TRBJ reference segments using MiTCR v1.1. The analysis was restricted to V-J combinations with a frequency above 0.0001, which together covered 99.2% of the repertoires. A TCS score was defined as the ratio of F50 (clonal expansion) to E x V (chaos), with BLOSUM62-based TCRdist applied between CDR3 peptides within each V-J. Welch's t-statistics and random forest reduced around 550 V-J features to 13, which were used in a naive Bayes classifier (R e1071). Sample size was not statistically predetermined, and investigators were not blinded to group allocation. According to the paper, TCR Vbeta CDR3 sequencing was carried out on 135 peripheral blood samples, which came from fewer than 50 ophthalmopathy, some 73 hyperthyroidism and about 17 progressor patients.

The TCR sequence derives from a woman younger than 30 with Graves disease. Donor details come from another sample of the same person, matched by shared clones. The chain is made from TRBV2 and TRBJ2-5; too little of a D gene remains to name it. Sequencing used peripheral blood mononuclear cells (PBMCs), obtained at new diagnosis, from a patient treated with antithyroid drugs. The CDR3 protein sequence reads: CASRVILGQETQYF. The base sequence is TGTGCCAGCAGGGTCATACTGGGCCAAGAGACCCAGTACTTC.